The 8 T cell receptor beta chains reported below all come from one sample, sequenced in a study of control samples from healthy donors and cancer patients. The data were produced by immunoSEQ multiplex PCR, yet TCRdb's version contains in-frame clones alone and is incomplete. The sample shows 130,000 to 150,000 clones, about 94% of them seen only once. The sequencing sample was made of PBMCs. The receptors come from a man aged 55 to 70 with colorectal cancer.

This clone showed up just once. Here the CDR3 DNA reads TGTGCCAGCTCACCCGGGACAGGAGATCAGCCCCAGCATTTT. Translated, it gives CASSPGTGDQPQHF. This chain links TRBV18 with TRBJ1-5, with 8 bases aligning to TRBD1. Germline V CDR1 and CDR2: KGHSH, LQKENI. V lost 3 bases to trimming and J lost 5 bases; unmatched junction nucleotides: 3. CDR3 length equals 14 residues.

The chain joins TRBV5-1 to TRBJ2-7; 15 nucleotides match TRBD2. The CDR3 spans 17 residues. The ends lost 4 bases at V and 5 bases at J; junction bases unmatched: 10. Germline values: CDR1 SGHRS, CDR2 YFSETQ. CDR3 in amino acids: CASSRTGTSGGNNEQYF. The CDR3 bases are TGCGCCAGCAGCCGCACCGGGACTAGCGGGGGGAACAACGAGCAGTACTTC.

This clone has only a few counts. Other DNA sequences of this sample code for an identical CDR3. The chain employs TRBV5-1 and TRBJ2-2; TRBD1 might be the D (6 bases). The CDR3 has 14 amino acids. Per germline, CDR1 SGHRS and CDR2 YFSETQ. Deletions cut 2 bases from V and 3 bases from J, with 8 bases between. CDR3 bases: TGCGCCAGCAGCTTAAGGACAGACACCGGGGAGCTGTTTTTT. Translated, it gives CASSLRTDTGELFF. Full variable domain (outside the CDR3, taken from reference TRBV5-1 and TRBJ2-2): KAGVTQTPRYLIKTRGQQVTLSCSPISGHRSVSWYQQTPGQGLQFLFEYFSETQRNKGNFPGRFSGRQFSNSRSEMNVSTLELGDSALYLCASSLRTDTGELFFGEGSRLTVL.

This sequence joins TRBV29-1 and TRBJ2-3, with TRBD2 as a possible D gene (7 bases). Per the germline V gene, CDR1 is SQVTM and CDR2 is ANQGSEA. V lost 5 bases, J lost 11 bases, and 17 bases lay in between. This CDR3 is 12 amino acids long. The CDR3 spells CSVYGGQGRQYF. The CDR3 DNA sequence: TGCAGCGTTTACGGGGGGCAGGGTAGGCAGTATTTT.

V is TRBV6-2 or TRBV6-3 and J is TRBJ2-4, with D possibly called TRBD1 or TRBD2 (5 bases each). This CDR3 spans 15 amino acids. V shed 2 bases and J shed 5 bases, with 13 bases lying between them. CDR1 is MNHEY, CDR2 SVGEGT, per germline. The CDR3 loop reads CASSYLQAGENIQYF. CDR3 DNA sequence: TGTGCCAGCAGTTACCTACAGGCGGGCGAAAACATTCAGTACTTC.

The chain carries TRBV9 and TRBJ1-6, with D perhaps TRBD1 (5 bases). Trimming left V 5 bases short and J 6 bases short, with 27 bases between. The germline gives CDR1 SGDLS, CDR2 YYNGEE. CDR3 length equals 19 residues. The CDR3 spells CASSKSTLGTGNVNSPLHF. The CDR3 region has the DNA TGTGCCAGCAGTAAAAGTACCCTCGGGACGGGGAATGTTAATTCACCCCTCCACTTT.

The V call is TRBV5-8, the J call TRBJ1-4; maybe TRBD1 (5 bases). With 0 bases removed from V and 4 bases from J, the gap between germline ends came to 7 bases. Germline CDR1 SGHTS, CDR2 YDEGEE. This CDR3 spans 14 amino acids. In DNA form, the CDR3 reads TGTGCCAGCAGCTTGGGAGGGGATAATGAAAAACTGTTTTTT. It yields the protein CASSLGGDNEKLFF.

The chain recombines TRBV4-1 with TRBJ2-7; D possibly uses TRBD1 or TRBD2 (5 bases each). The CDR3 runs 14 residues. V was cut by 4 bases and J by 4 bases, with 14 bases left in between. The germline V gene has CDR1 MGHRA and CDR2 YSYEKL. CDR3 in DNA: TGCGCCAGCAGCCCTCCGGGACGCAGGTACGAGCAGTACTTC. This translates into CASSPPGRRYEQYF.